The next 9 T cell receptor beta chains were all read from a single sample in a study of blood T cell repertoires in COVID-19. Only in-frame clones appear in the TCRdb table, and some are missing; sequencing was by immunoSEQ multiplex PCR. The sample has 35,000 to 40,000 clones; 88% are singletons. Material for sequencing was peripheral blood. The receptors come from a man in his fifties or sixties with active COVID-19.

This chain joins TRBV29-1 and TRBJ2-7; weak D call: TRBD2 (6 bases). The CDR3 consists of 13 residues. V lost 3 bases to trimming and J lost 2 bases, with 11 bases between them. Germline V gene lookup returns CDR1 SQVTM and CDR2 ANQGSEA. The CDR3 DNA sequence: TGCAGCGTTGATGGAGGGACGACCTACGAGCAGTACTTC. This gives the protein CSVDGGTTYEQYF.

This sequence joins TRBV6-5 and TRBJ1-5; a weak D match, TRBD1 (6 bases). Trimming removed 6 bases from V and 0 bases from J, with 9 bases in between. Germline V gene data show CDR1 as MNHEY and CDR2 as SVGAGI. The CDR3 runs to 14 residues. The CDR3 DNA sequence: TGTGCCAGCAGCCGGACAGTTAGCAATCAGCCCCAGCATTTT. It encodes CASSRTVSNQPQHF.

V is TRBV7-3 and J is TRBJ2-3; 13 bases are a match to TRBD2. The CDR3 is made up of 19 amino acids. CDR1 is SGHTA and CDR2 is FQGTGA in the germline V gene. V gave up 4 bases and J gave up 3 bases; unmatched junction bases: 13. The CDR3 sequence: CASSSSAHTSGRGTDTQYF. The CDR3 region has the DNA TGTGCCAGCAGCTCATCTGCACATACTAGCGGGAGGGGAACAGATACGCAGTATTTT.

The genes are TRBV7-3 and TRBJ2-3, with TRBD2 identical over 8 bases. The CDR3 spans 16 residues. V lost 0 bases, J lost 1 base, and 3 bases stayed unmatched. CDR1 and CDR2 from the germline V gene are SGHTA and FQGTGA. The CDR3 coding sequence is TGTGCCAGCAGCTTAACCAGCGGGGGCGGCACAGATACGCAGTATTTT. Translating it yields CASSLTSGGGTDTQYF.

The CDR3 here is CASSLLTANTGELFF. CDR3 nucleotides: TGCGCCAGCAGCTTGCTGACAGCGAACACCGGGGAGCTGTTTTTT. The chain carries TRBV5-1 and TRBJ2-2; weak D call: TRBD1 (5 bases). CDR3 size: 15 residues. The germline V gene encodes CDR1 SGHRS and CDR2 YFSETQ. Trimming took 1 base from V and 0 from J, leaving 7 bases between them.

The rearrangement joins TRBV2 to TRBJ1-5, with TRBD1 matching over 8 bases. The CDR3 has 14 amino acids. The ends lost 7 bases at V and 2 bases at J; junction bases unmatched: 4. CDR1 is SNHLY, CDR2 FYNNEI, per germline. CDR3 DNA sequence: TGTGCCAGCACGGGACAGGCTGGCAATCAGCCCCAGCATTTT. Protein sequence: CASTGQAGNQPQHF.

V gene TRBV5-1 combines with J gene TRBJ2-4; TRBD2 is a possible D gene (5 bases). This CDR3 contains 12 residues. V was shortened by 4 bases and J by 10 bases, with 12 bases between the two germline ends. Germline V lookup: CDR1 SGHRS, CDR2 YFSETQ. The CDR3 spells CASSPDGEIQYF. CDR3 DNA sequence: TGCGCCAGCAGCCCTGACGGGGAAATTCAGTACTTC.

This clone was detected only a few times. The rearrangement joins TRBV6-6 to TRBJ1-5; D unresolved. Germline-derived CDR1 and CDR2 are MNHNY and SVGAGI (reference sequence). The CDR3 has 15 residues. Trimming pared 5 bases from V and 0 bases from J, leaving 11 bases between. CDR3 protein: CASSPLADSNQPQHF. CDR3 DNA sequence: TGTGCCAGCAGTCCCCTGGCAGATAGCAATCAGCCCCAGCATTTT.

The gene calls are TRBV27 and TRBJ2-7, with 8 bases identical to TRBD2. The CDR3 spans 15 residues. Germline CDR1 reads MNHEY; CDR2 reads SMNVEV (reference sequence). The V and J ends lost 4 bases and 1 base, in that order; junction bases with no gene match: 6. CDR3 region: CASSSPGLGSYEQYF. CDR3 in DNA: TGTGCCAGCAGTTCCCCGGGACTAGGATCCTACGAGCAGTACTTC.